This T cell receptor beta chain comes out of a study of CD8 T cells in ankylosing spondylitis. Study-level points and caveats: Ankylosing spondylitis blood appeared to be characterized by a TCR beta motif of about eight highly homologous variants. CD8+ by phenotype, disease-linked clones were relatively rare in peripheral blood.

The CDR3 has 13 amino acids. In germline, CDR1 is SGHRS, CDR2 YFSETQ. Deletions cut 4 bases from V and 7 bases from J, with 12 bases between. About this clonotype: Its antigen is currently unknown.

Scientists made TCR beta libraries using quantitative 5'-RACE with molecular barcodes. Using its own MiXCR run on the 5' RACE reads, TCRdb lists one record per CDR3 protein. Here the sample spans 300,000 to 400,000 distinct CDR3 sequences, under 25% being singletons. The sequenced sample consisted of blood, either unsorted or a sorted T cell fraction (not recorded which). V and J are TRBV5-1 and TRBJ2-1; D may be TRBD1 (5 bases). This sequence originates from a male donor with ankylosing spondylitis. CDR3 residues: CASSMGRENEQFF. CDR3 nucleotide sequence: TGCGCCAGCAGCATGGGGCGTGAAAATGAGCAGTTCTTC.